This T cell receptor (beta chain) was recorded in a study of blood T cell repertoires in COVID-19. Study context: Samples of COVID-19 (acute and convalescent) were obtained from the United States, Italy and Spain.

Libraries were prepared by immunoSEQ multiplex PCR; TCRdb keeps only in-frame clonotypes and omits some of them. Of approximately 300,000 clones in the sample, more than 65% are singletons; the top ten hold around 16%. After removal of 4 bases from V and 3 bases from J, the junction contained 3 bases not matched to a gene. The V gene's germline CDR1 is SQVTM and CDR2 ANQGSEA. This CDR3 has 14 amino acids. The source material was peripheral blood. The chain uses TRBV29-1 and TRBJ2-5; the match to TRBD2 covers 12 bases. This clonotype originated in a person aged 70 to 85 with COVID-19, enrolled during active disease. CDR3 coding DNA: TGCAGCGTTGTCGGACTAGCGGGGAAAGAGACCCAGTACTTC. Translating gives CSVVGLAGKETQYF.